This record covers a single T cell receptor (beta chain). This record comes from a study of blood T cell repertoires in COVID-19. Study-wide background: Material from acute and convalescent COVID-19 was sourced from the United States, Italy and Spain.

The CDR3 is 13 amino acids. Germline CDR1 and CDR2: SQVTM and ANQGSEA. Original processing methods: Nucleated cell counts were estimated from reference gene primer amplification. Method: immunoSEQ multiplex PCR; TCRdb's copy keeps in-frame clones and lacks some. V and J calls and clone size are copied from that table; D and trimming were computed from the DNA. This sample carries 250,000 or so clones, roughly 84% of them seen once, and the ten largest clones take about 6.9%. This sequence was found in a woman in her forties or fifties who had been exposed to COVID-19. This chain links TRBV29-1 with TRBJ2-1; D is perhaps TRBD1 (5 bases). The sample comprised PBMCs or T cells enriched from blood (not recorded which). CDR3 loop: CTVGWVTGNEQFF. The CDR3 DNA reads TGCACCGTCGGTTGGGTTACAGGCAATGAGCAGTTCTTC.